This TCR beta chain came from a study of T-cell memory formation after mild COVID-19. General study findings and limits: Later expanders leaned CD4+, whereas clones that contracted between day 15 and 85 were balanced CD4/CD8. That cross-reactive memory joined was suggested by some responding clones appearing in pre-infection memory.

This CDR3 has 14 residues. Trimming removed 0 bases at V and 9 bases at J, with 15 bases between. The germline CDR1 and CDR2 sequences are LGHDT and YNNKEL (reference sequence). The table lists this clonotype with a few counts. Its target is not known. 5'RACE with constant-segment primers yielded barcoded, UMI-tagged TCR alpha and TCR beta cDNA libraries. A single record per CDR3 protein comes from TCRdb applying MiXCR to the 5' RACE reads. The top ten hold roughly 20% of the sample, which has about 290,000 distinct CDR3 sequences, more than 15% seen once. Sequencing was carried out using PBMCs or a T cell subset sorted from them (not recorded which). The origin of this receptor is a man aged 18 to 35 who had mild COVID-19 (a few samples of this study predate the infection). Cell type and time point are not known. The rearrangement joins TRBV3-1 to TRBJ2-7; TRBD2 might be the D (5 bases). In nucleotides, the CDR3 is TGTGCCAGCAGCCAAGAAGGTGGAGGTAGCCGGCAGTACTTC. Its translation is CASSQEGGGSRQYF.